The present T cell receptor (beta chain) was sequenced within a study of cytomegalovirus exposure and HLA in healthy donors. The repertoire was sequenced with immunoSEQ multiplex PCR; TCRdb's copy has only in-frame clones and lacks some. The sample holds approximately 150,000 clones, about 89% seen once. In germline, CDR1 is PRHDT, CDR2 FYEKMQ (reference sequence). The V and J ends lost 3 bases and 4 bases respectively, with 19 bases between them. The CDR3 contains 16 residues. This clonotype was obtained from a woman aged 18-30 years in good health and CMV-seropositive. Sequencing input: PBMCs. The chain links TRBV13 to TRBJ2-7, with TRBD2 as a possible D gene (6 bases). The CDR3 nucleotides read TGTGCCAGCAGCTTTTCATTGGAACTAGCCTTGTACGAGCAGTACTTC. Protein sequence: CASSFSLELALYEQYF. Full variable domain (rest looked up from reference TRBV13 and TRBJ2-7): AAGVIQSPRHLIKEKRETATLKCYPIPRHDTVYWYQQGPGQDPQFLISFYEKMQSDKGSIPDRFSAQQFSDYHSELNMSSLELGDSALYFCASSFSLELALYEQYFGPGTRLTVT.